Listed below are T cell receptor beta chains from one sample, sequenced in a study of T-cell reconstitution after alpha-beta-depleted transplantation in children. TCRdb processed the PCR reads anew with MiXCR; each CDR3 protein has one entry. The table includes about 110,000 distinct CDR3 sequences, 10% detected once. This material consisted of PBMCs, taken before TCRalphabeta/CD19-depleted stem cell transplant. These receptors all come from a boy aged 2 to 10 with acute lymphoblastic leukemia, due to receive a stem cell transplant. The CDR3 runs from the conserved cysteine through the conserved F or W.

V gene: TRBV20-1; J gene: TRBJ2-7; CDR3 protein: CSASLGGSSYEQYF
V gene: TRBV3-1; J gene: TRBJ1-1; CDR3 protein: CASSFTGGTEAFF
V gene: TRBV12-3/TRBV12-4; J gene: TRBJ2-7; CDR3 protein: CASSLAAGHSYEQYF
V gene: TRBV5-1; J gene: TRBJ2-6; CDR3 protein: CASSLQGPGANVLTF
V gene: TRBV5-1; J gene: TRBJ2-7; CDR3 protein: CASSLFGSYEQYF
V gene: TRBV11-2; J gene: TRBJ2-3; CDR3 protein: CASSPGPLRTDTQYF
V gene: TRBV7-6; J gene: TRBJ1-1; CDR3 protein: CASGRLNTEAFF
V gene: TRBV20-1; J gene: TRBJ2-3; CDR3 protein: CSYGPGGLPTDTQYF
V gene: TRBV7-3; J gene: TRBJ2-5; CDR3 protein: CASSPTGTGETQYF
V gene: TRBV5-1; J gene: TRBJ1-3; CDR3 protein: CASSAWSTGTGNTIYF
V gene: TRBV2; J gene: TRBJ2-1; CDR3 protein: CASSEVARRFF
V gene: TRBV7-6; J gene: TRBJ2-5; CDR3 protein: CASSLRDGRGIQETQYF
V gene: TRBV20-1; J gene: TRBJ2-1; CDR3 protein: CSAVPFLAGKRYNEQFF
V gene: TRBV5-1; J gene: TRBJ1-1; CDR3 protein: CASSSAQALGTEAFF
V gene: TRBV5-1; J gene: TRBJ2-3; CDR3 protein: CASSFTGSWADTQYF
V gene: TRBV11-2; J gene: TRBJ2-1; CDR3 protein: CASSLGLRGNEQFF
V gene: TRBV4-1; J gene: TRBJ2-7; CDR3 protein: CASSQGTSGRLSSYEQYF
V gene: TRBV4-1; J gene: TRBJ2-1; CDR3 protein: CASSQDPGLARNEQFF
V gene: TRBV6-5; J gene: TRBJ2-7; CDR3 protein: CASSYSGTGGSYEQYF
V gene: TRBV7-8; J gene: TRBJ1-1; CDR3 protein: CASSLPVNTEAFF
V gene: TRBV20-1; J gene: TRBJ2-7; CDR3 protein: CSATPGLPYEQYF
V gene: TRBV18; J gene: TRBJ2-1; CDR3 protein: CASSPLLGQAHNEQFF
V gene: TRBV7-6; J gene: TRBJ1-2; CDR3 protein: CASSLQQGNNYGYTF
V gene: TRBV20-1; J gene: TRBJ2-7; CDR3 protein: CSAQLSYEQYF
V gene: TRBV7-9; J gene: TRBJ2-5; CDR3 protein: CASSLALSGFETQYF
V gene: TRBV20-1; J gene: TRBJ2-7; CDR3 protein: CSALPGLAGVYEQYF
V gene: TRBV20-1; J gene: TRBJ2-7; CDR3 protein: CSAGGRLPKVAANF
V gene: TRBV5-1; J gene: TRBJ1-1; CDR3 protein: CASSPGGGPNTEAFF
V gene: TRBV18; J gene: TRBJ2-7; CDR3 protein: CASSPRGTSGSYEQYF
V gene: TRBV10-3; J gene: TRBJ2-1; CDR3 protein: CAISESGGSYNEQFF
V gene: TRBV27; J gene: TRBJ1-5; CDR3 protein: CASSFQYSNQPQHF
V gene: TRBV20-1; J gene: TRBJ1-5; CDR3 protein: CSARDGPAGPQHF
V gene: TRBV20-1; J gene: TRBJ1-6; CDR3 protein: CSARGDPYSPLHF
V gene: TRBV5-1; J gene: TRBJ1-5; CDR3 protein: CASRAGENQPQHF
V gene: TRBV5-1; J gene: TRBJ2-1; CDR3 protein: CASSLGLAGPYNEQFF
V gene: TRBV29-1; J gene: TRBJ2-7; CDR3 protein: CSVAWLNPLEQYF
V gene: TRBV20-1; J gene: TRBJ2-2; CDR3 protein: CSARVPLAGGHGELFF
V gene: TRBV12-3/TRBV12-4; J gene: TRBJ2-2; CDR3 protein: CASTLAAHTGELFF
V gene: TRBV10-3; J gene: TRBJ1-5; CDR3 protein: CATTDSGGGNQPQHF
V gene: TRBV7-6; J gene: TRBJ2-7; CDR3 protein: CASSLDDGRASEQYF
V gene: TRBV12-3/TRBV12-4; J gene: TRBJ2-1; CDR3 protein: CASSTRTSGRVNNEQFF
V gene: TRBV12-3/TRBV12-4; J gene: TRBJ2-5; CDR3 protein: CASSLKGRETQYF
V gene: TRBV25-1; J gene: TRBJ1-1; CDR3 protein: CASSAGAEAFF
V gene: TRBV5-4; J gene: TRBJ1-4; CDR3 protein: CASSLGLEEKLFF
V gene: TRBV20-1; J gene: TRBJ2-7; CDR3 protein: CSARGRRSSYEQYF
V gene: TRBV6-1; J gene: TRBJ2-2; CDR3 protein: CASTPLAGLNTGELFF
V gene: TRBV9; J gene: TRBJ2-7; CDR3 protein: CASRMGPPGIYEQYF
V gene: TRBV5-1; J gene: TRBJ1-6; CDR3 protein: CASSLEGPANSPLHF
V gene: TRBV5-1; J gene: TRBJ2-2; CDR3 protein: CASSFRTANTGELFF
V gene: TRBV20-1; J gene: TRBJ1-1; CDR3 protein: CSARDDASYKPEAFF
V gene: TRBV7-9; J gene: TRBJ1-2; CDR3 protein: CASSLALGGYTF
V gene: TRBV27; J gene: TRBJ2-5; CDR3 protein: CASSLGAVSETQYF
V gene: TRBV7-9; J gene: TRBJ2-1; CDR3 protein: CASSLLIGDYNEQFF
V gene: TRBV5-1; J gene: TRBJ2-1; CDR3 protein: CASSVGLADTYNEQFF
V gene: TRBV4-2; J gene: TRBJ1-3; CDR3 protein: CASSGESGNTIYF